The entry below describes one T cell receptor (beta chain). Its antigen has not been determined. Base qualities were left out, and no much larger clone turns up one base away. TCRbeta CDR3 regions were amplified from genomic DNA by means of the immunoSEQ Assay, a bias-controlled multiplex PCR. The original pipeline was this. The number of nucleated cells in each sample was estimated from the amplification of reference gene primers within the assay. To quantify the absolute abundance of each unique TCRbeta CDR3 rearrangement, sequence reads were collapsed and filtered. For each sample, productive Simpson clonality was calculated as the square root of Simpson's diversity index across productive rearrangements. TCRdb mirrors the immuneACCESS table, restricted to in-frame sequences. Some clones are absent from its copies; in checked studies, under half trace to an unresolved V gene, and the reason for the others is unknown. D and trimming were read from the DNA, whereas the V and J calls and clone size are those reported in that table. This sample is represented by tens of thousands of clones; roughly 85% of them were singletons. Of the sample, approximately 20% falls within the top ten clones.

Whole blood was collected in K2EDTA tubes by collaborating institutions according to the institutions' own protocols. For TCRbeta analysis, collaborators shipped samples as frozen whole blood, isolated PBMCs, or DNA extracted from either of those sample types. The record originates from a study of blood T cell repertoires in COVID-19 (dated by TCRdb to about 2020). Looking at the study overall: The collaborator samples originated in the United States, Italy and Spain and spanned the acute and convalescent phases of COVID-19. The prospective study material was composed of cDNA or gDNA derived from T cells, B-cell-depleted T cells, or PBMCs. The dataset comprised deeply sampled blood TCRbeta repertoires from subjects exposed to, actively infected with, or recovered from COVID-19. The repertoires were made available in a free public database intended to serve as a resource for research on the immune response to SARS-CoV-2. The samples were drawn from two sources: the first 160 participants of the ongoing ImmuneRACE study, and over 1,000 subjects contributed by 6 global collaborators. The sample metadata nearly always contained a de-identified subject ID, COVID-19 status, age in years and sex. Where HLA class I and class II types were available, the types were taken from metadata supplied by the sample provider, not from assay-based typing.

Results and caveats for the whole study, not just this receptor: The amount of clinical and demographic metadata varied by source and participant and was provided uncurated.

Sequencing input: peripheral blood. The sequence derives from a human donor in a cohort sampled during active COVID-19.

The bases read TGTGCCAGCGTGACCCTTAGGTGGAGATACTTC. Translated, it reads CASVTLRWRYF. The rearrangement combines TRBV21-1 with TRBJ2-7; the D call TRBD2 from the table was never checked on the DNA. TRBV21-1 is a pseudogene locus. The CDR3 runs 11 amino acids, cysteine and phenylalanine included. CDR3 DNA only is kept here, 33 bases in frame from base 1.